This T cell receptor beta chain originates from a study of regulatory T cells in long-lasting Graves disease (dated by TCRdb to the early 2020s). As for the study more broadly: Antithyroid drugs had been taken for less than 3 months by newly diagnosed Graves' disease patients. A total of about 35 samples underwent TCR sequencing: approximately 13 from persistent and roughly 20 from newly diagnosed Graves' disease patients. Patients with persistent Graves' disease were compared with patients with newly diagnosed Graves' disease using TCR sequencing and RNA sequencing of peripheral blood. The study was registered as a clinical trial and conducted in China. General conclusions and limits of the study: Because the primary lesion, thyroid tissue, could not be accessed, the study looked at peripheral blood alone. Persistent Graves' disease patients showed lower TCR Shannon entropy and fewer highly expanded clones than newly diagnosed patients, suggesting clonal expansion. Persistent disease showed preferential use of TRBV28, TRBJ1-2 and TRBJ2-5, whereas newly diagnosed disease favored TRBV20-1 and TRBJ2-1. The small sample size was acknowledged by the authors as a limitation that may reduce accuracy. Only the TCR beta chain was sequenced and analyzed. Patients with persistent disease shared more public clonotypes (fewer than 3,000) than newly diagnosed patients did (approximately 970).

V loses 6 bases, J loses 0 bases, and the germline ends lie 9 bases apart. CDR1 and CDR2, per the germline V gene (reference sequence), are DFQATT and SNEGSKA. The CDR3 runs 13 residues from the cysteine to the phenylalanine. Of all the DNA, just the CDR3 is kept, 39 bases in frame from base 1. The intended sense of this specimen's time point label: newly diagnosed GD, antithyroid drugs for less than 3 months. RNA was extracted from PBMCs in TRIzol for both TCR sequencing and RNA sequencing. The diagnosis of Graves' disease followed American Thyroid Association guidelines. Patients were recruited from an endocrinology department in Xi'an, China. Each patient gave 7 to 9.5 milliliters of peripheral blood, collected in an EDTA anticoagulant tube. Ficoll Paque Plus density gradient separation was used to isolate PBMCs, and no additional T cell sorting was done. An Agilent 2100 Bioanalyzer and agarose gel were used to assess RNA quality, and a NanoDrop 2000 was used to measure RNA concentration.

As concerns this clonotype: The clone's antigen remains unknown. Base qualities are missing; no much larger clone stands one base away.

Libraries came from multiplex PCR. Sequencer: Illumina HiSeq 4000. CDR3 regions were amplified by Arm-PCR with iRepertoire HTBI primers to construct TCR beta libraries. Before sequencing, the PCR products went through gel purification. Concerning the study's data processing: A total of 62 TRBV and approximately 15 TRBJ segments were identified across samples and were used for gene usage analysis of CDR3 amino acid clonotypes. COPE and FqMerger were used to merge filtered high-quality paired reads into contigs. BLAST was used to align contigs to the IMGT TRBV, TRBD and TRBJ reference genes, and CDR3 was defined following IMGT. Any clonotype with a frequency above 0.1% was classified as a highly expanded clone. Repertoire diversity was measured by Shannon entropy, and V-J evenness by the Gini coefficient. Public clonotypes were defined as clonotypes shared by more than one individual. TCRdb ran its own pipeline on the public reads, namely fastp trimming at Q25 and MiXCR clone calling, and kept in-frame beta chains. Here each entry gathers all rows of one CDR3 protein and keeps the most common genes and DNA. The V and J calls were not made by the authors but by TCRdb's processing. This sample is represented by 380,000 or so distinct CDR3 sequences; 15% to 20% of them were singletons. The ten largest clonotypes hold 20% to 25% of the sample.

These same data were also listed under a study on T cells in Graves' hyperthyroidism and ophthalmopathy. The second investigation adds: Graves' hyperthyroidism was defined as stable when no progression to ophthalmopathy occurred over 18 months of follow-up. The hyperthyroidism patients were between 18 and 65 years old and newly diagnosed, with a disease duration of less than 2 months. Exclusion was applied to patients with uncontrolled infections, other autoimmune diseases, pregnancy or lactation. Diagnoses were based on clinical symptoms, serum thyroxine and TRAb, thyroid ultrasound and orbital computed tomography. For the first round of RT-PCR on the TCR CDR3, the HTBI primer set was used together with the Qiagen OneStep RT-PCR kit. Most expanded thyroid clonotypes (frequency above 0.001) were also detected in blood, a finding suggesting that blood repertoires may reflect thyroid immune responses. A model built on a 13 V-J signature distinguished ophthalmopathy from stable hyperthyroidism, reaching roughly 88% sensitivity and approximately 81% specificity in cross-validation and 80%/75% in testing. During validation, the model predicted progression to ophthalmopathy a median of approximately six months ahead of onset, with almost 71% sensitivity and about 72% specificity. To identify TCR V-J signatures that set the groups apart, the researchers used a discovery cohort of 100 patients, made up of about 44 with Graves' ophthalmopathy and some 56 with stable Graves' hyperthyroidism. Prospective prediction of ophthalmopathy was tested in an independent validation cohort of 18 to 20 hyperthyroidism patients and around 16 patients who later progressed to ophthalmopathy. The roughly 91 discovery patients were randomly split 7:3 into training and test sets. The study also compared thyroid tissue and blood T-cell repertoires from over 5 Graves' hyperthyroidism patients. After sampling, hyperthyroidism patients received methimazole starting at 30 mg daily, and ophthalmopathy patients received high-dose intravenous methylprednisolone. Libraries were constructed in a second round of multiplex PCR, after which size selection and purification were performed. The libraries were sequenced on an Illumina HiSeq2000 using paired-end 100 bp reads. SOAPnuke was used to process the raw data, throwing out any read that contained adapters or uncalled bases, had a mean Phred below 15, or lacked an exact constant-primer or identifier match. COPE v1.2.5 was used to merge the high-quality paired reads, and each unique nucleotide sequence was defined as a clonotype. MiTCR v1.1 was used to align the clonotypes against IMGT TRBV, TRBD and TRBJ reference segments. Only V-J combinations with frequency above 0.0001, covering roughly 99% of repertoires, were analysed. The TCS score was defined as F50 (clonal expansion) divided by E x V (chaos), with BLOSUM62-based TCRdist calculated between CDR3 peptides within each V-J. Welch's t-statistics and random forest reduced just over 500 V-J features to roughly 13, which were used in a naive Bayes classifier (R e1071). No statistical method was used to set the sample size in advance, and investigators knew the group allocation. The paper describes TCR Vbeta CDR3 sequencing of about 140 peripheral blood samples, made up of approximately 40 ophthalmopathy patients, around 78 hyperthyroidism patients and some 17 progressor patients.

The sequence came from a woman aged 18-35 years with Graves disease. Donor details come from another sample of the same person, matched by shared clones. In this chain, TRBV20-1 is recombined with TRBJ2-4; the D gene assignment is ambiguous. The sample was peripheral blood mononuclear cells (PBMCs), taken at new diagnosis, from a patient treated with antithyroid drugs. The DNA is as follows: TGCAGTGCCGACCCGGGAGCCAAAAACATTCAGTACTTC. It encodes CSADPGAKNIQYF.